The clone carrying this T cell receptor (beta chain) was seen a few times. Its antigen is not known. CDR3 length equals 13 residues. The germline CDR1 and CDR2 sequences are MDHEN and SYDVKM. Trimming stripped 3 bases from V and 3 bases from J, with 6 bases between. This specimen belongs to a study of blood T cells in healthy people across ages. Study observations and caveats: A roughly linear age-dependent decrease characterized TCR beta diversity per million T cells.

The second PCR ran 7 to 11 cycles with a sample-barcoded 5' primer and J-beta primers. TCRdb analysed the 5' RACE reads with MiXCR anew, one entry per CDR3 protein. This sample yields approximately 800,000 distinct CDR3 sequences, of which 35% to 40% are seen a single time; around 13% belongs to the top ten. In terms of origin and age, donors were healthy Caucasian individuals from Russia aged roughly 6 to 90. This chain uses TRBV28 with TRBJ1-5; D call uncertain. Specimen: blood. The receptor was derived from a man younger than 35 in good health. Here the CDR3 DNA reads TGTGCCAGCAGTTTTTCTCCCAATCAGCCCCAGCATTTT. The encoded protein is CASSFSPNQPQHF.